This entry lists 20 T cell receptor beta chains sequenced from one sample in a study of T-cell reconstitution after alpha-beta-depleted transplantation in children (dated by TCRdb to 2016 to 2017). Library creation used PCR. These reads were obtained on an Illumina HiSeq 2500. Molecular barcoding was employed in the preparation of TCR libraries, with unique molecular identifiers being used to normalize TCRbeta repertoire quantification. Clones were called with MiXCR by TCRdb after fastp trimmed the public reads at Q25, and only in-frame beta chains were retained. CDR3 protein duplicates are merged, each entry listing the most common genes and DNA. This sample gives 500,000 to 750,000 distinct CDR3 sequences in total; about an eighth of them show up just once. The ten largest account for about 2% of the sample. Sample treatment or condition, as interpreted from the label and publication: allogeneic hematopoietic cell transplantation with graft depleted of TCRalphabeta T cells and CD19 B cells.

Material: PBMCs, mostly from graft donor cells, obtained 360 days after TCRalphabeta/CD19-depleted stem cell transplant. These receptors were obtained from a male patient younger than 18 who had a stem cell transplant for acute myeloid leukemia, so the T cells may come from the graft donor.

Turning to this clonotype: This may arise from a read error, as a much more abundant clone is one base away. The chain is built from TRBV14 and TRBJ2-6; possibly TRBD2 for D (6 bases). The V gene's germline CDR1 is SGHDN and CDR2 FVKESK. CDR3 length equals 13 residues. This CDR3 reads CASSGTGANALTF. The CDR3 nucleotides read TGTGCCAGCAGCGGGACTGGGGCCAACGCCCTGACTTTC. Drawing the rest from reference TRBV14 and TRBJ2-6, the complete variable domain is EAGVTQFPSHSVIEKGQTVTLRCDPISGHDNLYWYRRVMGKEIKFLLHFVKESKQDESGMPNNRFLAERTGGTYSTLKVQPAELEDSGVYFCASSGTGANALTFGAGSRLTVL.

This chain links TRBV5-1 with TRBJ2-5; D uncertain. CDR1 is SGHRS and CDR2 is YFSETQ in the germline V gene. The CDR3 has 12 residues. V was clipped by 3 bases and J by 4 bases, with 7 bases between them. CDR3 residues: CASSWGSETQYF. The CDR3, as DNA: TGCGCCAGCAGCTGGGGTTCAGAGACCCAGTACTTC.

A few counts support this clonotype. The DNA for the CDR3 is TGTGCCAGCAGTTATAACCCCGGGACTAGGGATACGCAGTATTTT. This translates into CASSYNPGTRDTQYF. The genes are TRBV28 and TRBJ2-3; 8 positions match TRBD2. In germline, CDR1 is MDHEN, CDR2 SYDVKM. The junction had 9 bases not matched to a gene; V was cut back by 4 bases and J by 6 bases. The CDR3 totals 15 residues.

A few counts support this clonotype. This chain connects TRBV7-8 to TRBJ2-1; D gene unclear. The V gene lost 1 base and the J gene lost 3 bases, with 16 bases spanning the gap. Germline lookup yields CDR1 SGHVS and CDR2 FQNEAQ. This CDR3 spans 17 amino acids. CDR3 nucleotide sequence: TGTGCCAGCAGCTTAGACCCCCCAGCGAGGAACTACAATGAGCAGTTCTTC. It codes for CASSLDPPARNYNEQFF.

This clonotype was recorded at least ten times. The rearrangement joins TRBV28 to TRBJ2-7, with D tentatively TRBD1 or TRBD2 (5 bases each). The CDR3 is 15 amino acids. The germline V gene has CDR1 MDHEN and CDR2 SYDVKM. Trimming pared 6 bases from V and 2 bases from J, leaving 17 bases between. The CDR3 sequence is CASSPLGPLTYEQYF. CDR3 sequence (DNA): TGTGCCAGCAGCCCTTTGGGACCTTTGACCTACGAGCAGTACTTC.

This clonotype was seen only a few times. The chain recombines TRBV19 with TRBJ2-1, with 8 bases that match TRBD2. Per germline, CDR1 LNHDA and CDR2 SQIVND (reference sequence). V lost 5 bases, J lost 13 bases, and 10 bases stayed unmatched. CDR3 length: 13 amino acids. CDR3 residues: CASSSPGTRIQFF. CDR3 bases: TGTGCCAGTAGTTCCCCGGGGACTAGGATACAGTTCTTC.

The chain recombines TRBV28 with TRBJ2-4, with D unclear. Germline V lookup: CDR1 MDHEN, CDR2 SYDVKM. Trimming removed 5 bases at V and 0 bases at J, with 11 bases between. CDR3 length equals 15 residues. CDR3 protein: CASSHLELAKNIQYF. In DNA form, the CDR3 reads TGTGCCAGCAGTCACTTAGAGCTAGCCAAAAACATTCAGTACTTC.

The DNA of the CDR3 is TGTGCCAGCAGTTACCGGGACAGGGGAGTGGGCTACTACTACGAGCAGTACTTC. It yields the protein CASSYRDRGVGYYYEQYF. The chain recombines TRBV6-5 with TRBJ2-7, with 10 nucleotides matching TRBD1. Germline trimming cut 2 bases from V and 3 bases from J; bases unmatched to any gene: 13. Germline V gene sequence: CDR1 MNHEY, CDR2 SVGAGI. The CDR3 is 18 amino acids.

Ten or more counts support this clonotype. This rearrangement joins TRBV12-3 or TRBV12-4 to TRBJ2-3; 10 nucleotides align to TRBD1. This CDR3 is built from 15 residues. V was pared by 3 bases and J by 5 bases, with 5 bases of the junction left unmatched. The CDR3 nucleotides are TGTGCCAGCAGTTTCCAGACAGGGGGCGGAGATACGCAGTATTTT. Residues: CASSFQTGGGDTQYF.

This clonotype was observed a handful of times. This chain's CDR3 is CASSRTGKAYEQYF. The CDR3 DNA reads TGTGCCAGCAGCCGGACAGGGAAAGCCTACGAGCAGTACTTC. The chain is built from TRBV7-9 and TRBJ2-7; 8 nucleotides align to TRBD1. The V segment lost 5 bases and the J segment 2 bases; nucleotides outside the gene matches: 5. CDR3 length: 14 amino acids. Germline loops: CDR1 SEHNR, CDR2 FQNEAQ (reference sequence). Full variable domain (missing parts from reference TRBV7-9 and TRBJ2-7): DTGVSQNPRHKITKRGQNVTFRCDPISEHNRLYWYRQTLGQGPEFLTYFQNEAQLEKSRLLSDRFSAERPKGSFSTLEIQRTEQGDSAMYLCASSRTGKAYEQYFGPGTRLTVT.

The CDR3 DNA reads as TGTGCCATCAGGAGGGACAGGGGATCTGGGGCCAACGTCCTGACTTTC. Protein product: CAIRRDRGSGANVLTF. The gene calls are TRBV10-3 and TRBJ2-6, with 10 positions matching TRBD1. Germline CDR1 is ENHRY and CDR2 is SYGVKD. V lost 6 bases to trimming and J lost 1 base; unmatched junction nucleotides: 3. The CDR3 runs to 16 residues.

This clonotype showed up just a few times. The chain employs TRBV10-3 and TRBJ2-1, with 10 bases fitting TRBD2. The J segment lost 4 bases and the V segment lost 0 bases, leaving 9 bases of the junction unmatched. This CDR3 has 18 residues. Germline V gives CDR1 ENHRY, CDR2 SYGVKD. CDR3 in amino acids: CAISESSSTSGLYNEQFF. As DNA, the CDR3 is TGTGCCATCAGTGAGTCTTCCTCGACTAGCGGGTTATACAATGAGCAGTTCTTC.

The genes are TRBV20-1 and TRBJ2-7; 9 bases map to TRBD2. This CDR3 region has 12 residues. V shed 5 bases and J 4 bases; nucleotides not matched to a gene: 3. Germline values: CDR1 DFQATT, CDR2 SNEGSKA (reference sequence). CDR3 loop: CSARAGGYEQYF. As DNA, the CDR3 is TGCAGTGCTCGAGCGGGAGGATACGAGCAGTACTTC.

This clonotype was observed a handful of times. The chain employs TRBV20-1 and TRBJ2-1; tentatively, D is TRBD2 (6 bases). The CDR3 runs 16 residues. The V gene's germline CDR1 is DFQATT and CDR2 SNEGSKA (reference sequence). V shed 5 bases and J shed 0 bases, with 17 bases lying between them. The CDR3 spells CSAWDSRPSSYNEQFF. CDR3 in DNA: TGCAGTGCTTGGGACTCTAGACCAAGCTCCTACAATGAGCAGTTCTTC.

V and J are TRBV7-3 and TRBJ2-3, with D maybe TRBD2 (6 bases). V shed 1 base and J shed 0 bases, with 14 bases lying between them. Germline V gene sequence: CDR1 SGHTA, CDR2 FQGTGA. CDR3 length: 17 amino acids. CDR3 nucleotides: TGTGCCAGCAGCTTAAGACCCTTGGGGAGGAGCACAGATACGCAGTATTTT. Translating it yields CASSLRPLGRSTDTQYF.

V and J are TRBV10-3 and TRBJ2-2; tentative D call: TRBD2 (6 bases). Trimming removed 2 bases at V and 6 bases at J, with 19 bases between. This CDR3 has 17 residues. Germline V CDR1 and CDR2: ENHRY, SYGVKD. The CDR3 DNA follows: TGTGCCATCAGTGAGCTTCGGGCTGATGGAGGGCCCGGGGAGCTGTTTTTT. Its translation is CAISELRADGGPGELFF.

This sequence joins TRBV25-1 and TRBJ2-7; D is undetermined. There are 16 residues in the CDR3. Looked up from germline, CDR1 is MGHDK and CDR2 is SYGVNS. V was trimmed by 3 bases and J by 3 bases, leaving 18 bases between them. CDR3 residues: CASSDLAQKQLYEQYF. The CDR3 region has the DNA TGTGCCAGCAGTGACCTCGCCCAGAAACAACTCTACGAGCAGTACTTC.

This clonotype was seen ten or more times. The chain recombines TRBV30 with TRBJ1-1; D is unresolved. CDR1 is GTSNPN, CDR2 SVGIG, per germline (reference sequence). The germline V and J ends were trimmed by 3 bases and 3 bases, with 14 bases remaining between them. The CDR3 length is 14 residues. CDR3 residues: CAWSAGLYYTEAFF. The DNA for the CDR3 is TGTGCCTGGAGCGCGGGCCTCTACTACACTGAAGCTTTCTTT.

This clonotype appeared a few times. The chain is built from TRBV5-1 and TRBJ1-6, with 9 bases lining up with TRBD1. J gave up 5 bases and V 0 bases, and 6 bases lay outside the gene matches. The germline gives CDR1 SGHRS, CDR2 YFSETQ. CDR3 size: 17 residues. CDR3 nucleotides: TGCGCCAGCAGCTTGGACGGACAGGGGATTCATAATTCACCCCTCCACTTT. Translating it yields CASSLDGQGIHNSPLHF.

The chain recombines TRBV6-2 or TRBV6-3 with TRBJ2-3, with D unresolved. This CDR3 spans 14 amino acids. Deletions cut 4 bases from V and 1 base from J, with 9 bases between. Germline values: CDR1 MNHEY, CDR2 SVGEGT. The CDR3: CASSSSYRTDTQYF. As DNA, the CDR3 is TGTGCCAGCAGTTCCAGCTATCGCACAGATACGCAGTATTTT.